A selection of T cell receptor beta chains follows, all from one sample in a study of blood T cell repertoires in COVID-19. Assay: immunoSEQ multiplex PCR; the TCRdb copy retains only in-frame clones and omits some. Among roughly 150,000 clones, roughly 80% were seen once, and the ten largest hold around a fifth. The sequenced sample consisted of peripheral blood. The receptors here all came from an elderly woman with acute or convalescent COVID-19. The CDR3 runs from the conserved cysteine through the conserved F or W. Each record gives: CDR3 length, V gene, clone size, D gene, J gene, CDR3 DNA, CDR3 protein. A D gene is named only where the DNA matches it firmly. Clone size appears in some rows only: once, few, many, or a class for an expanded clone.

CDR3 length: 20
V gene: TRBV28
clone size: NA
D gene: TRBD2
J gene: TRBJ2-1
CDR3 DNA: TGTGCCAGCAGTTCTCCCTCGGGGACTAGCGGGAGGGCAACCTACAATGAGCAGTTCTTC
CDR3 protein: CASSSPSGTSGRATYNEQFF

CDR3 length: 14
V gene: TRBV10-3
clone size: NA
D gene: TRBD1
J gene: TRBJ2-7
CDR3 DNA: TGTGCCATCAGTGAGCCGGGACAGGCTTACGAGCAGTACTTC
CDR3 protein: CAISEPGQAYEQYF

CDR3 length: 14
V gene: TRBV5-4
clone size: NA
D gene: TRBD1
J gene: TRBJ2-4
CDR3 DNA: TGTGCCAGCAGCTTGAATGCCGAGAGGACAGGAAGTCCCTTC
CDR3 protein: CASSLNAERTGSPF

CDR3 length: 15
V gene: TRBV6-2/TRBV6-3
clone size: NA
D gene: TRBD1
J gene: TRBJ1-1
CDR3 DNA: TGTGCCAGCAGTCCATCGACAGGGGGGAACACTGAAGCTTTCTTT
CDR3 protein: CASSPSTGGNTEAFF

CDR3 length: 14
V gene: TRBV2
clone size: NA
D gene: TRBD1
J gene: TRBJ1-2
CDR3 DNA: TGTGCCAGCAGTAAACAGGGGGCTAGGTATGGCTACACCTTC
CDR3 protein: CASSKQGARYGYTF

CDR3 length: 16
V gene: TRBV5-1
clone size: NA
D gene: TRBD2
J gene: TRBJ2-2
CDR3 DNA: TGCGCCAGCAGCTTGGGACTAGCGGGGAACACCGGGGAGCTGTTTTTT
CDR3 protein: CASSLGLAGNTGELFF

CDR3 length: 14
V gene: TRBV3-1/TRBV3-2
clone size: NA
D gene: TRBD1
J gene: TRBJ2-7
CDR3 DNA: TGTGCCAGCAGCCATTCGAGGGGGCGTCTCGAGCAGTACTTC
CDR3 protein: CASSHSRGRLEQYF

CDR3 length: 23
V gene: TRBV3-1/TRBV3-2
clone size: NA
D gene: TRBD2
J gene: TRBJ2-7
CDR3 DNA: TGTGCCAGCAGCCAAGCTGTCCCCCCGCAGTCGAGTGAAGCGGGGGTAAGCTCCTACGAGCAGTACTTC
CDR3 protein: CASSQAVPPQSSEAGVSSYEQYF

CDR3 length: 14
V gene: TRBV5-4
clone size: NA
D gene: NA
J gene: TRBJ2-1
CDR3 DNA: TGTGCCAGCAGCTTGGTCCAGGGTGACAATGAGCAGTTCTTC
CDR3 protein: CASSLVQGDNEQFF

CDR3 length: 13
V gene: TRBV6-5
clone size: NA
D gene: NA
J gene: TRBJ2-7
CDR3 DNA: TGTGCCAGCAGCCGCGGGCAGTTTTACGAGCAGTATTTC
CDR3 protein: CASSRGQFYEQYF

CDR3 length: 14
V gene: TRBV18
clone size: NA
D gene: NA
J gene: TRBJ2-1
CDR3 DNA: TGTGCCAGCTCGCCCTCAGGAGGCCCCGGTGAGCAGTTCTTC
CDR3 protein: CASSPSGGPGEQFF

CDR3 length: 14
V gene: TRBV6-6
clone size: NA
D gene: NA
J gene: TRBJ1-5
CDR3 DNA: TGTGCCAGCACCGAAGCAGGGAATAATCAGCCCCAGCATTTT
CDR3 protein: CASTEAGNNQPQHF

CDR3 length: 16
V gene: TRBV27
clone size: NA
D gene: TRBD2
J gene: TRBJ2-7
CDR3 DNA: TGTGCCAGCAGTTTACTAGCGGGAGCTTTTAGCTACGAGCAGTACTTC
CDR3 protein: CASSLLAGAFSYEQYF

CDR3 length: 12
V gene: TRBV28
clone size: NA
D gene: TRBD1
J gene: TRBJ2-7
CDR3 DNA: TGTGCCAGCAGACGACAGGGCGGCGAGCAGTACTTC
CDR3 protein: CASRRQGGEQYF

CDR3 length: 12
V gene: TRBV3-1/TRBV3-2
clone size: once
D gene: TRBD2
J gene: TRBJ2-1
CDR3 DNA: TGTGCCAGCAGCCAAGGGGCGACTAGCTCGTTCTTC
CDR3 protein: CASSQGATSSFF

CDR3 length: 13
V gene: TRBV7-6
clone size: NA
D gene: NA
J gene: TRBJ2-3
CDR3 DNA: TGTGCCAGCAGCTTAGAAACCGGGGGATCGCAGTATTTT
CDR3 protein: CASSLETGGSQYF

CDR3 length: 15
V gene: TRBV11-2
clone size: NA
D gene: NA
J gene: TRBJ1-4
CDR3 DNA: TGTGCCAGCAGCTTCCACTGGGAGGAAAGAGAAAAACTGTTTTTT
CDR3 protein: CASSFHWEEREKLFF

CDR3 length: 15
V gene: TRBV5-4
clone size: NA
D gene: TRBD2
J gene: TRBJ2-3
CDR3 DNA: TGTGCCAGCAGCTTGGGGACTAGCGGTACAGATACGCAGTATTTT
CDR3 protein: CASSLGTSGTDTQYF

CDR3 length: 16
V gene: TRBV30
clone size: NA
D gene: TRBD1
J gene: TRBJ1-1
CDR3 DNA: TGTGCCTGGAGTGTCCCAGGGGGCCGGATAAACACTGAAGCTTTCTTT
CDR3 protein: CAWSVPGGRINTEAFF

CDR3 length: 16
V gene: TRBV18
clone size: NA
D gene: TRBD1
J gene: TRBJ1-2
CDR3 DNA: TGTGCCAGCTCACCACCGAAGGGGGCACCCGGCTATGGCTACACCTTC
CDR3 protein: CASSPPKGAPGYGYTF

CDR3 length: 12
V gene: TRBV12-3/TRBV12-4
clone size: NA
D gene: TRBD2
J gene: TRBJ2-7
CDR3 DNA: TGTGCCAGCAGCCCTAGCGGCTACGAGCAGTACTTC
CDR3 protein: CASSPSGYEQYF

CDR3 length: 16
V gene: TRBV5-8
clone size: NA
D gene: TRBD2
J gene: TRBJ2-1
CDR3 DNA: TGTGCCAGCAGCCCACGGACTAGCGGGAGGCCTAATGAGCAGTTCTTC
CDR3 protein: CASSPRTSGRPNEQFF

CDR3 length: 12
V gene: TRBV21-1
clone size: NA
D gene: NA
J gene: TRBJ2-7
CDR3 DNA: TGTGCCAGTACTAGCGGACCCTACGAGCAGTACTTC
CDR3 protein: CASTSGPYEQYF

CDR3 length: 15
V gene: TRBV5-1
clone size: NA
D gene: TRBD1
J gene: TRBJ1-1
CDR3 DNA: TGCGCCAGCAGCCCGTCCGGGACAGGGAACACTGAAGCTTTCTTT
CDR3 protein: CASSPSGTGNTEAFF

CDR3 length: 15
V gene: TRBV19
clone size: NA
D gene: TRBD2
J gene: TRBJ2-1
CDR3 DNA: TGTGCCAGTAACCCAGCGGGAGGGCTGTACAATGAGCAGTTCTTC
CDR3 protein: CASNPAGGLYNEQFF

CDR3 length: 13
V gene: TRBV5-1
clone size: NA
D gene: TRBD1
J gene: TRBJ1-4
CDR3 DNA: TGCGCCAGCAGCCCGGGACAGGGGGAAAAACTGTTTTTT
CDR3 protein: CASSPGQGEKLFF

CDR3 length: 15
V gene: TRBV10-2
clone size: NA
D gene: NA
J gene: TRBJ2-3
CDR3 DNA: TGCGCCAGCAGTGAGTCGCCAGTTAGCACAGATACGCAGTATTTT
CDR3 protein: CASSESPVSTDTQYF

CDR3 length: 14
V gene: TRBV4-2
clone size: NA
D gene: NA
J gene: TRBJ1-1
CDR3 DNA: TGTGCCAGCAGCCAAGAACTGAGGAACACTGAAGCTTTCTTT
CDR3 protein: CASSQELRNTEAFF

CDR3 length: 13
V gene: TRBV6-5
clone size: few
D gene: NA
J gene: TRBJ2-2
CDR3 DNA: TGTGCCAGCAGTATCGGGGGTCCCGGGGAGCTGTTTTTT
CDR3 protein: CASSIGGPGELFF

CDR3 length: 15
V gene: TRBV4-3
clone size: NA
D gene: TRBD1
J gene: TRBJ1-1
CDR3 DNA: TGCGCCAGCAGCCAATCAGGGGGTCCGAACACTGAAGCTTTCTTT
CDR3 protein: CASSQSGGPNTEAFF

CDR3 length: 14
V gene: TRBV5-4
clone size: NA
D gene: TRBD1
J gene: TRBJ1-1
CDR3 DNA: TGTGCCAGCAGACGGGGACAGGGGGCTACTGAAGCTTTCTTT
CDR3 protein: CASRRGQGATEAFF

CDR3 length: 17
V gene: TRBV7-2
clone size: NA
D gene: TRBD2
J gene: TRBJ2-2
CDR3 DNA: TGTGCCAGCAGCCATAAACTAGCGGGAGGGCGCACCGGGGAGCTGTTTTTT
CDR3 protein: CASSHKLAGGRTGELFF

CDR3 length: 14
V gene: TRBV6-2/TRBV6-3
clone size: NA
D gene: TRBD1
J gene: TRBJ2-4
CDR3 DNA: TGTGCCAGCAGTTCCCGACAGGGGAGAAACATTCAGTACTTC
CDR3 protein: CASSSRQGRNIQYF

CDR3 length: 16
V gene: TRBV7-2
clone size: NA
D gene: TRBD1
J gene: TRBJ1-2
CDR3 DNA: TGTGCCAGCAGCTCGGGGACAGGCCGTGTTATGATTGGCTACACCTTC
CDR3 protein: CASSSGTGRVMIGYTF

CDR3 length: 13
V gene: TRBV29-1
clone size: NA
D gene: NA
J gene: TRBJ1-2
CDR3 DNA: TGCAGCGTTGGGGGAGGAGAGGGGTATGGCTACACCTTC
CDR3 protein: CSVGGGEGYGYTF

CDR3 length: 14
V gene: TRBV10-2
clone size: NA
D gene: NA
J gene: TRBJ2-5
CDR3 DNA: TGCGCCAGCTTGGACAGTTCAAACAGGGAGACCCAGTACTTC
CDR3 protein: CASLDSSNRETQYF

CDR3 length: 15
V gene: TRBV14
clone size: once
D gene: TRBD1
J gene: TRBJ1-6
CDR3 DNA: TGTGCCAGCAGCCAGAGGACAGGGTTTAATTCACCCCTCCACTTT
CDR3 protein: CASSQRTGFNSPLHF

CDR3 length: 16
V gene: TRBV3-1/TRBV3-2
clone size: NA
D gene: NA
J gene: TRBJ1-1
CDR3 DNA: TGTGCCAGCAGCCGTCGGGGGGAAGGCCTCGACGCTGAAGCTTTCTTT
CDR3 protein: CASSRRGEGLDAEAFF

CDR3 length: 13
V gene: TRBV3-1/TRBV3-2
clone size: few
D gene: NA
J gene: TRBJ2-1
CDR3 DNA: TGTGCCAGCAGCCATAGCCTACTGAATGAGCAGTTCTTC
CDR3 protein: CASSHSLLNEQFF

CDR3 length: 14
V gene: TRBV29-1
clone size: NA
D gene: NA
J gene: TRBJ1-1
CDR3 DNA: TGCAGCGTTGAATCGTCCAGGTTGAACACTGAAGCTTTCTTT
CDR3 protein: CSVESSRLNTEAFF

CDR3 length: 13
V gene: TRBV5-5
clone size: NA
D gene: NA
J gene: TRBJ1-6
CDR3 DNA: TGTGCCAGCAGCTTGGGGGGAGAGACACCCCTCCACTTT
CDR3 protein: CASSLGGETPLHF

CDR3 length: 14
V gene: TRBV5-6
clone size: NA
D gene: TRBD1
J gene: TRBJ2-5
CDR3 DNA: TGTGCCAGCAGCCCACAGGGGTTTCAAGAGACCCAGTACTTC
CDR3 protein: CASSPQGFQETQYF

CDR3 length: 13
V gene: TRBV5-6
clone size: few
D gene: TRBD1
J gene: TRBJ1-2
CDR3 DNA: TGTGCCAGCAGCTTAAGACAGGGTGACGGCTACACCTTC
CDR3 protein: CASSLRQGDGYTF

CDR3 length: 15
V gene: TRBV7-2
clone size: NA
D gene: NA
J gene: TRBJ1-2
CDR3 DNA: TGTGCCAGCAGCTTAAGTCGACAGGCCGCCTATGGCTACACCTTC
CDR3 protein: CASSLSRQAAYGYTF

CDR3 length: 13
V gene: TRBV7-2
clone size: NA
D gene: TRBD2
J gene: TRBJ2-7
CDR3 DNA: TGTGCCAGCAGCTGGGGCGGGACTAGCGAGCAGTACTTC
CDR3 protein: CASSWGGTSEQYF

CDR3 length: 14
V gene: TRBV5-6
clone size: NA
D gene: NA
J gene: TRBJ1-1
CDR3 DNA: TGTGCCAGCAGCTTGGCACAGGGCGGAACTGAAGCTTTCTTT
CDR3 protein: CASSLAQGGTEAFF

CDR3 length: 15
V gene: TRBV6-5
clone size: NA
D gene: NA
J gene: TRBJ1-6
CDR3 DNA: TGTGCCAGCAAGGGGGACGGGACCCCTAATTCACCCCTCCACTTT
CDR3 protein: CASKGDGTPNSPLHF

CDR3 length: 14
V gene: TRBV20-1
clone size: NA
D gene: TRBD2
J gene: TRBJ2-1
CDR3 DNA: TGCAGTGCTAGTAGGACTAGCGGTGACAATGAGCAGTTCTTC
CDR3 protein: CSASRTSGDNEQFF

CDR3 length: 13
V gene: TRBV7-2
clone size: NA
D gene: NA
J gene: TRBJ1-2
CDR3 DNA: TGTGCCAGCAGCTTAATGGGGAGCTATGGCTACACCTTC
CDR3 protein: CASSLMGSYGYTF

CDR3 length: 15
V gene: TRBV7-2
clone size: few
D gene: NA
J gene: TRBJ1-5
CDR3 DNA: TGTGCCAGCAGCTTAAGACCACAGGGAAGGCAGCCCCAGCATTTT
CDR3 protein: CASSLRPQGRQPQHF

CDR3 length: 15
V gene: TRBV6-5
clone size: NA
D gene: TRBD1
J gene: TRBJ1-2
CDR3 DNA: TGTGCCAGCAGTTACTCGGGACAGGCTATTTATGGCTACACCTTC
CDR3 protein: CASSYSGQAIYGYTF

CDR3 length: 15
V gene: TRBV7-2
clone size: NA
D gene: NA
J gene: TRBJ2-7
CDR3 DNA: TGTGCCAGCGGGAGAACCGGGACACCGAACTACGAGCAGTACTTC
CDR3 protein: CASGRTGTPNYEQYF

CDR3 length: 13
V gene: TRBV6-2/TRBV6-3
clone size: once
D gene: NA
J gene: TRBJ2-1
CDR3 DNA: TGTGCCAGCAGTTTCGACAGATACAATGAGCAGTTCTTC
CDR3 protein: CASSFDRYNEQFF

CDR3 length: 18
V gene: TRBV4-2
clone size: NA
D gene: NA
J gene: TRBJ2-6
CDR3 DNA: TGTGCCAGCAGCCAAGAAGCCTGGACAGACTCTGGGGCCAACGTCCTGACTTTC
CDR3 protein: CASSQEAWTDSGANVLTF